This T cell receptor (beta chain) emerged from a study of human T cells and chemical hapten exposure listed by TCRdb under 2021. Some background on the complete study: For sensitization, 2% DPC in acetone was applied to a 2 cm by 2 cm area of upper inner arm skin. Throughout the approximately 25-week study period, patients were also given weekly therapeutic DPC doses on the scalp. Patch testing was performed on the upper back with Finn chambers containing 0.01% DPC, and the patch tests were scored after 6 days according to International Contact Dermatitis Research Group standards. The patient cohort, mostly female, included alopecia areata with under or over 50% scalp involvement, alopecia totalis and alopecia universalis. Libraries were pooled for sequencing, and variation in per-sample TCR yields was attributed mainly to small differences in library volumes within the pool. In alopecia patients, the study followed how the peripheral blood TCR repertoire changed in vivo over primary and secondary sensitization to diphenylcyclopropenone (DPC), a hapten. Blood samples were taken from patients before sensitization (week 0) and at 2, 6 and about 24 weeks after DPC sensitization. Approximately 30 alopecia patients provided blood for TCR sequencing at one to four time points (pre-sensitization, 2, 6 and 24 weeks).

The library was prepared using RACE. Reads for this sample came from a NextSeq 500. Library preparation attached unique molecular identifiers to individual cDNA molecules for quantitative, reproducible TCR counting. For every blood RNA sample, sequencing covered both the TCR alpha and TCR beta chains. The original pipeline was this. Samples had a median of about 90,000 TCRs, with a range from about 23,224 to 700,000. The Decombinator software suite was used to annotate the V, J and CDR3 of the TCR reads. For PS versus PT1 abundance plots, all samples were subsampled to the same number of TCRs (28,000). Expanded TCRs were defined as absent before sensitization and observed at least eight times at the 2-week time point. TCRdb itself trimmed the public reads at Q25 with fastp, ran MiXCR and retained productive beta chains. Rows with a matching CDR3 protein are joined into one entry that keeps the most common DNA and genes. The V and J calls shown here were made by TCRdb, not taken from the authors' results. This sample is represented by 55,000 to 75,000 distinct CDR3 sequences; roughly 12% of them were singletons. The ten largest account for 2.4% of the sample.

In light of the paper, this sample's time point label describes: patch test 3, about 24 weeks after DPC sensitization. Read against the paper, the sample's treatment or condition label means: therapeutic diphenylcyclopropenone sensitization with weekly scalp DPC. At every patch-test visit, the blood draw took place before the patch test was put on. Patients were considered eligible if aged 18 to 70, diagnosed with alopecia and deemed suitable for DPC therapy, and patients were excluded if pregnant. Total RNA was isolated from unfractionated whole blood collected in Tempus Blood RNA tubes. Overall results and qualifications from the work: Alopecia, a presumed autoimmune disease, was present in all patients, so the immune response of the patients might differ from that of healthy individuals. A positive correlation was found between the number of PT1 expanded TCRs and patch test score, with significance reached at thresholds 8, 16 and 32 but not 4. Significantly more large CDR3 similarity clusters were formed by expanded TCRs than by pre-sensitization or healthy control sets, consistent with antigen-driven responses. The number of TCRs above 1 in 1000 frequency did not change with DPC sensitization; there was no evidence of global repertoire structure alterations. Repeated subsampling changed both the strength of the expansion versus patch-test correlation and the threshold at which that correlation became significant.

Notes on this clonotype: There is no known antigen for this receptor. Base quality data are lacking; no much larger clone is found one base away.

The germline V and J ends show losses of 4 bases and 11 bases respectively, and no gene match explains 4 bases of the junction. From the cysteine through the phenylalanine, the CDR3 covers 11 amino acids. The only DNA kept is the CDR3, 33 bases in frame from the first base. The rearrangement combines TRBV12-3 or TRBV12-4 with TRBJ1-1; TRBD1 lines up with 7 middle nucleotides. The TCR comes from a young man with alopecia areata. Some clones in this sample may be carry-over from other donors' samples. This specimen consisted of whole blood, obtained in connection with sensitization to the hapten diphenylcyclopropenone (DPC). The DNA reads as follows: TGTGCCAGCAGTTCTGACAGGGCTGCTTTCTTT. This is translated as CASSSDRAAFF.